This TCR beta chain was recovered during a study of post-analysis software for immune sequencing data. Whole-study findings and limits: Patients used several TRBV segments, including TRBV5-6, TRBV5-1 and TRBV20-1, more often than controls.

Note on this clonotype: Its matching antigen is unknown.

V dropped 0 bases and J dropped 11; count of bases not matched to a gene: 9. This CDR3 is built from 16 residues. Germline CDR1 MGHRA, CDR2 YSYEKL. Sequencing libraries made from TCR beta cDNA carried unique molecular identifiers. TCRdb redid the calling of the PCR reads with MiXCR, one entry per CDR3 protein. The sample shows about half a million distinct CDR3 sequences, nearly 45% of them seen only once. What was sequenced was blood. V is TRBV4-1 and J is TRBJ2-5; 13 bases match TRBD2. This TCR was sampled from a girl aged 10-17 years with multiple sclerosis. In DNA, the CDR3 is TGCGCCAGCAGCCAAGAAGGGACTAGCGGGAACAATGAGCAGTACTTC. Protein product: CASSQEGTSGNNEQYF.